The clone carrying this T cell receptor beta chain has just one count. What it binds is not known. Collection occurred without any documented infections or immune events in donors. This record belongs to a study of identifying expanded T cells in peripheral blood. Study outcomes and limitations: Variance in clone template counts between approximately two-week samples significantly increased with total template count across all healthy donors. Around 1.2 clones differed between technical replicates, versus approximately 17 and 20 over time.

This CDR3 is built from 16 residues. Trimming cost V 4 bases and J 3 bases; bases outside gene matches: 6. Germline V gene sequence: CDR1 MNHEY, CDR2 SMNVEV (reference sequence). The assay was immunoSEQ multiplex PCR, and TCRdb's table has in-frame clones only and misses some. The data hold 97,000 or so clones, with approximately 88% observed a single time. The sequenced material came from blood. This TCR derives from a person between 18 and 70 years old in good health. This chain uses TRBV27 with TRBJ1-1; 12 bases map to TRBD1. CDR3 sequence reads: CASSSGTGGADTEAFF. CDR3 in DNA: TGTGCCAGCAGTTCCGGGACAGGGGGCGCGGACACTGAAGCTTTCTTT.